This TCR beta chain was captured by sequencing in a study of blood T cell repertoires in COVID-19 (dated by TCRdb to 2020 to 2022). Concerning the study at large: Samples covering the acute and convalescent phases of COVID-19 were provided by collaborators in the United States, Italy and Spain. Deeply sampled blood TCRbeta repertoires from subjects exposed to, actively infected with, or recovered from COVID-19 were included in the dataset. Samples came from the ongoing ImmuneRACE study (first 160 participants) plus 1,254 subjects from 6 global collaborators. Sample metadata almost always included a de-identified subject ID, COVID-19 status, age in years and sex. Where available, HLA class I and class II types were taken from metadata supplied by the sample provider and were not determined by assay-based typing. The material from the prospective study consisted of cDNA or gDNA derived from T cells, B-cell-depleted T cells, or PBMCs. The repertoires were released in a freely available public database intended as a resource for research on the immune response to SARS-CoV-2.

The paper as a whole reports these results and caveats: How much clinical and demographic metadata was included differed by source and by participant, and the metadata was provided uncurated.

Via the germline V gene, CDR1 is LGHNA and CDR2 YNFKEQ. The CDR3 starts with the cysteine, ends with the phenylalanine, and has 16 residues. The read is trimmed to its CDR3 DNA, 48 bases read in frame from base 1. Here V drops 3 bases and J drops 10 bases, and the junction holds 8 bases not matched to any gene. Note on this clone: Its antigen is currently not known. Base qualities are missing; no much larger clone stands one base away.

The immunoSEQ Assay, a bias-controlled multiplex PCR, was used to amplify TCRbeta CDR3 regions from genomic DNA. Per the source publication's procedure: The number of nucleated cells in each sample was estimated from the amplification of reference gene primers within the assay. To quantify the absolute abundance of each unique TCRbeta CDR3 rearrangement, sequence reads were collapsed and filtered. For each sample, productive Simpson clonality was calculated as the square root of Simpson's diversity index over productive rearrangements. TCRdb's version of the immuneACCESS table is confined to in-frame rearrangements and falls short of the full clone set. An unresolved V gene accounts for under half of the shortfall where checked; the remainder is of unknown origin. V and J calls and clone size are copied from that table; D and trimming were computed from the DNA. Recorded for this sample are around 100,000 clones; approximately 85% of them occurred a single time. The ten largest make up 5% to 6.5% of the sample.

One collaborating source in Seattle enrolled patients while the patients were actively infected and followed the patients over time throughout the course of disease. Collaborating institutions collected whole blood in K2EDTA tubes following their own protocols. For TCRbeta analysis, collaborators shipped samples as frozen whole blood, isolated PBMCs, or DNA extracted from either of those sample types. Rearrangement joined TRBV4-2 to TRBJ1-6; 11 central nucleotides agree with TRBD1. The sample comprised peripheral blood. The source is a woman in her sixties or seventies with COVID-19, enrolled during active disease. The CDR3 corresponds to CASSHLGGTGGSPLHF. The DNA is TGTGCCAGCAGCCACCTAGGGGGGACAGGGGGATCACCCCTCCACTTT.